This T cell receptor (beta chain) was captured in a study of naive and memory T cell subsets. General study findings and limits: TCR counts from RNA may reflect activation-linked expression changes. A few larger clonotypes appeared in naive repertoires, especially CD8, possibly memory cells re-expressing CD45RA.

Two oligonucleotides, mixed equimolar, formed the beta constant-region primer covering TRBC1 and TRBC2. The ligated cDNA underwent four PCR rounds using SP2 and nested alpha and beta constant-region primers. Via MiXCR, TCRdb re-called the UMI-ligation and nested PCR reads, giving one row per CDR3 protein. Of just over 80,000 distinct CDR3 sequences listed, about 10% were seen once; the top ten hold less than 1.5%. This CDR3 is 17 amino acids long. Germline V gene sequence: CDR1 SEHNR, CDR2 FQNEAQ (reference sequence). Unmatched junction bases numbered 12, after V lost 4 bases and J lost 4 bases. A remark on this clonotype: Its antigen is unidentified.

After CD4 positive bead selection, the CD4-negative fraction gave CD8 T cells. The chain uses TRBV7-9 and TRBJ2-7; TRBD2 matches at 11 bases. The sample taken for sequencing was naive CD8+ T cells from blood. The TCR originated in a human donor in good health. CDR3 sequence: CASSSSRNSGRAYEQYF. CDR3 in DNA: TGTGCCAGCAGCTCCTCACGGAATAGCGGGAGGGCTTACGAGCAGTACTTC.